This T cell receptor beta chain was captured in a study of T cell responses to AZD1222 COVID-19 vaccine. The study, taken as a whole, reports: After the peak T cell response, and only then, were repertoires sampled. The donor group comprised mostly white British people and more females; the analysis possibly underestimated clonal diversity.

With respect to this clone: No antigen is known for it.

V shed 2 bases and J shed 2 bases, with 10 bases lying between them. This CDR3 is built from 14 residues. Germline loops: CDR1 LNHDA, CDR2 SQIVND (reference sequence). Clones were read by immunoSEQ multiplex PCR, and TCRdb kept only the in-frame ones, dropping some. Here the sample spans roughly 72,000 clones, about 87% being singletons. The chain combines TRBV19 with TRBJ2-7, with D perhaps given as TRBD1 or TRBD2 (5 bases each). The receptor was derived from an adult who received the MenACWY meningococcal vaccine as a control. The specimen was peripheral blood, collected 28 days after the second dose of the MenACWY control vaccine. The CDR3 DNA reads TGTGCCAGTAGTATACGGGGCTCAACCTACGAGCAGTACTTC. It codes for CASSIRGSTYEQYF.